Below, one T cell receptor beta chain is given with its context. Its specificity is unknown. These data originate in a study of blood T cell dynamics during melanoma immunotherapy. Findings and limits, study-wide: Whether repertoire-driving clones were melanoma-specific could not be determined.

CDR1 SGHVS and CDR2 FNYEAQ come from the germline V gene. The CDR3 length is 17 residues. Trimming shortened V by 6 bases and J by 8 bases, and 26 bases separated the two germline ends. The sample's time point: week 3, after first cycle of checkpoint inhibitor. Disease control meant complete response, partial response or stable disease at 12 weeks. DNA loading was fixed at approximately 0.35 ug for all bulk PBMC samples. The table came from immunoSEQ multiplex PCR; TCRdb's copy has only in-frame clones and leaves some out. The sample yields over 15,000 clones, nearly 90% seen once. The sequence came from a human donor with melanoma. Sequenced here: blood, sampled from a patient treated with checkpoint blockade. The rearrangement uses TRBV7-6 and TRBJ2-1; D may be TRBD1 or TRBD2 (7 bases each). The CDR3 DNA follows: TGTGCCAGCAGTCCCCCCAGGGGGGGAGACGCGATTTATGAGCAGTTCTTC. Translated: CASSPPRGGDAIYEQFF.